The 30 T cell receptor beta chains given below trace back to one sample, sequenced in a study of CD8+ T cells in alopecia areata. Once RNA had been extracted, it was reverse transcribed into cDNA to act as the sequencing template. Generated by immunoSEQ multiplex PCR, the TCRdb table keeps only in-frame clones and is missing some. The repertoire consists of 95,000 to 120,000 clones, with 58% occurring once and the leading ten covering roughly 25%. The sequenced sample was NKG2D-low CD8+ T cells sorted from blood. These receptors all come from a human donor with alopecia areata.

This rearrangement joins TRBV6-1 to TRBJ1-2; D call uncertain. This CDR3 is 13 amino acids long. CDR1 and CDR2 (germline): MNHNS, SASEGT. Trimming took 7 bases from V and 2 from J, leaving 11 bases between them. The CDR3 spells CASTGMRNYGYTF. CDR3 DNA: TGTGCCAGCACGGGAATGCGGAACTATGGCTACACCTTC.

The chain is built from TRBV4-2 and TRBJ2-2; 13 nucleotides match TRBD2. Germline-derived CDR1 and CDR2 are LGHNA and YNFKEQ. The V segment lost 1 base and the J segment 6 bases; nucleotides outside the gene matches: 2. The CDR3 extends over 16 amino acids. The CDR3 loop reads CASSQGTSGSAGELFF. The CDR3 coding sequence is TGTGCCAGCAGCCAAGGGACTAGCGGGAGTGCCGGGGAGCTGTTTTTT.

The chain uses TRBV29-1 and TRBJ2-2, with D perhaps assigned TRBD1 or TRBD2 (7 bases each). With 2 bases removed from V and 3 bases from J, the gap between germline ends came to 16 bases. Germline-derived CDR1 and CDR2 are SQVTM and ANQGSEA. The CDR3 spans 16 residues. CDR3 protein: CSVESGGEGYTGELFF. As DNA, the CDR3 is TGCAGCGTTGAATCAGGGGGGGAGGGGTACACCGGGGAGCTGTTTTTT.

The V gene is TRBV27, the J gene TRBJ1-5; D not certain. Between the trimmed V and J ends, which lost 5 bases and 1 base, there was a span of 6 bases. The length of the CDR3 is 13 residues. Germline CDR1 reads MNHEY; CDR2 reads SMNVEV (reference sequence). CDR3 in DNA: TGTGCCAGCAGTCAATCGAGCAATCAGCCCCAGCATTTT. Its translation is CASSQSSNQPQHF.

This clone has a handful of counts. The DNA of the CDR3 is TGCAGCGTTGAATCGGTCGACTCGTACGAGCAGTACTTC. Encoded protein: CSVESVDSYEQYF. This sequence joins TRBV29-1 and TRBJ2-7; D gene ambiguous. This CDR3 has 13 amino acids. Per germline, CDR1 SQVTM and CDR2 ANQGSEA. Trimming removed 2 bases at V and 4 bases at J, with 12 bases between.

CDR3 sequence: CASSDGLAGEDYIQYF. The CDR3 DNA follows: TGTGCCAGCAGCGACGGACTAGCGGGAGAAGATTACATTCAGTACTTC. The J gene is TRBJ2-4, the V gene TRBV13; 13 bases fit TRBD2. CDR1 is PRHDT, CDR2 FYEKMQ, per germline (reference sequence). The V segment lost 5 bases and the J segment 8 bases; nucleotides outside the gene matches: 9. The CDR3 is 16 amino acids.

This clone was counted only a few times. The chain couples TRBV7-9 to TRBJ2-2; no clear D gene. V lost 4 bases and J 0 bases, leaving 18 bases between the germline ends. This CDR3 is built from 18 residues. Germline CDR1 is SEHNR and CDR2 is FQNEAQ (reference sequence). The CDR3 DNA follows: TGTGCCAGCAGCTCCGACCTAGTCAGGTCCCCGAACACCGGGGAGCTGTTTTTT. Amino acids: CASSSDLVRSPNTGELFF.

V and J are TRBV9 and TRBJ2-7; a weak D match, TRBD2 (6 bases). Trimming pared 6 bases from V and 2 bases from J, leaving 15 bases between. Germline-derived CDR1 and CDR2 are SGDLS and YYNGEE. This CDR3 has 14 amino acids. The CDR3 DNA is TGTGCCAGCACCGCCTCTAGCGATGCCTACGAGCAGTACTTC. It yields the protein CASTASSDAYEQYF.

The chain combines TRBV7-3 with TRBJ2-5, with 7 bases aligning to TRBD1. The CDR3 loop spans 15 amino acids. Germline CDR1 reads SGHTA; CDR2 reads FQGTGA. V was pared by 4 bases and J by 2 bases, with 7 bases of the junction left unmatched. This CDR3 is CASSSGGSRQETQYF. CDR3 bases: TGTGCCAGCAGCTCAGGGGGTTCTAGGCAAGAGACCCAGTACTTC.

The rearrangement links TRBV6-5 to TRBJ2-1; 7 positions agree with TRBD1. The V gene end was trimmed by 7 bases and the J gene end by 2 bases; junction bases not matched to a gene: 5. The CDR3 loop spans 14 amino acids. Germline V lookup: CDR1 MNHEY, CDR2 SVGAGI. CDR3 coding DNA: TGTGCCAGCACCAGACAGGGACCCTACAATGAGCAGTTCTTC. Its translation: CASTRQGPYNEQFF.

V usage is TRBV7-2 and J usage is TRBJ2-1; D remains ambiguous. CDR3 length: 13 residues. V lost 1 base and J lost 5, with 6 bases in between. CDR1 is SGHTA, CDR2 FQGNSA, per germline. In DNA form, the CDR3 reads TGTGCCAGCAGCTTAGTAGAGCACAATGAGCAGTTCTTC. Its translation is CASSLVEHNEQFF.

The chain carries TRBV5-1 and TRBJ2-7; maybe TRBD2 (6 bases). Germline-derived CDR1 and CDR2 are SGHRS and YFSETQ. V dropped 2 bases and J dropped 6 bases, with 15 bases sitting between them. This CDR3 contains 14 residues. Written as DNA, the CDR3 is TGCGCCAGCAGCTTTCGCGGGGCTTCGGGCGAGCAGTACTTC. Its translation is CASSFRGASGEQYF.

The gene calls are TRBV7-9 and TRBJ1-1, with D tentatively TRBD1 (5 bases). The germline V and J ends were trimmed by 6 bases and 7 bases, with 15 bases remaining between them. The CDR3 has 13 amino acids. Germline CDR1 reads SEHNR; CDR2 reads FQNEAQ (reference sequence). CDR3 region: CASSPPGLDEAFF. The CDR3 coding sequence is TGTGCCAGCAGTCCCCCGGGACTGGATGAAGCTTTCTTT. The full variable domain, completed using reference TRBV7-9 and TRBJ1-1, is DTGVSQNPRHKITKRGQNVTFRCDPISEHNRLYWYRQTLGQGPEFLTYFQNEAQLEKSRLLSDRFSAERPKGSFSTLEIQRTEQGDSAMYLCASSPPGLDEAFFGQGTRLTVV.

The table lists this clone with a count of one. The genes are TRBV6-1 and TRBJ1-5, with D possibly matching TRBD1 (6 bases). There are 13 residues in the CDR3. V lost 2 bases and J lost 7, with 9 bases in between. Germline CDR1 reads MNHNS; CDR2 reads SASEGT. The DNA for the CDR3 is TGTGCCAGCAGTGAACCAGGGGCACAGCCCCAGCATTTT. Translation gives CASSEPGAQPQHF.

This rearrangement joins TRBV7-9 to TRBJ2-3; D is uncertain. Trimming pared 3 bases from V and 6 bases from J, leaving 7 bases between. The germline V gene has CDR1 SEHNR and CDR2 FQNEAQ (reference sequence). This CDR3 spans 12 amino acids. The CDR3 DNA follows: TGTGCCAGCAGCTTGCGAAGCGATACGCAGTATTTT. It specifies CASSLRSDTQYF.

This clone was recorded only once. This chain connects TRBV19 to TRBJ2-1; D unclear. Germline V gene data show CDR1 as LNHDA and CDR2 as SQIVND (reference sequence). The CDR3 has 12 residues. Trimming removed 10 bases at V and 2 bases at J, with 9 bases between. CDR3 amino acids: CATSLTYNEQFF. CDR3 nucleotide sequence: TGTGCCACCTCCCTAACCTACAATGAGCAGTTCTTC. The variable domain in full, completed from reference TRBV19 and TRBJ2-1, reads DGGITQSPKYLFRKEGQNVTLSCEQNLNHDAMYWYRQDPGQGLRLIYYSQIVNDFQKGDIAEGYSVSREKKESFPLTVTSAQKNPTAFYLCATSLTYNEQFFGPGTRLTVL.

CDR3: CASSGNYNEQFF. Here the CDR3 DNA reads TGTGCCAGTAGCGGGAACTACAATGAGCAGTTCTTC. The chain joins TRBV19 to TRBJ2-1, with TRBD2 as a possible D gene (5 bases). This CDR3 region has 12 residues. The V end lost 6 bases, the J end lost 3 bases, and 6 bases lay between the germline ends. Germline V gene lookup returns CDR1 LNHDA and CDR2 SQIVND (reference sequence).

This clone was detected a few times. The rearrangement links TRBV5-1 to TRBJ1-5; TRBD1 might be the D (5 bases). V was pared by 0 bases and J by 0 bases, with 7 bases between. Germline V gene data show CDR1 as SGHRS and CDR2 as YFSETQ. CDR3 length: 15 amino acids. CDR3 sequence reads: CASSLAGNSNQPQHF. The CDR3 coding sequence is TGCGCCAGCAGCTTGGCAGGGAATAGCAATCAGCCCCAGCATTTT.

The chain couples TRBV19 to TRBJ2-1; D call uncertain. The CDR3 consists of 15 residues. V was cut by 3 bases and J by 4 bases, with 13 bases left in between. Looked up from germline, CDR1 is LNHDA and CDR2 is SQIVND (reference sequence). CDR3 coding DNA: TGTGCCAGTAGTATTCTCCATTTTCAATACAATGAGCAGTTCTTC. Residues: CASSILHFQYNEQFF.

This chain connects TRBV7-6 to TRBJ2-5; 10 bases fit TRBD2. Germline V lookup: CDR1 SGHVS, CDR2 FNYEAQ. After removal of 5 bases from V and 5 bases from J, the junction contained 14 bases not matched to a gene. The CDR3 is 17 amino acids. The CDR3 spells CASSPRVAGGRDETQYF. The CDR3 DNA sequence: TGTGCCAGCAGCCCGCGGGTAGCGGGAGGACGGGATGAGACCCAGTACTTC. Drawing the rest from reference TRBV7-6 and TRBJ2-5, the complete variable domain is GAGVSQSPRYKVTKRGQDVALRCDPISGHVSLYWYRQALGQGPEFLTYFNYEAQQDKSGLPNDRFSAERPEGSISTLTIQRTEQRDSAMYRCASSPRVAGGRDETQYFGPGTRLLVL.

The chain couples TRBV6-5 to TRBJ2-3; 14 bases are shared with TRBD2. This CDR3 has 16 amino acids. Unmatched junction bases numbered 1, after V lost 0 bases and J lost 5 bases. CDR1 and CDR2 from the germline V gene are MNHEY and SVGAGI. CDR3 residues: CASSYSGLAGEDTQYF. As DNA, the CDR3 is TGTGCCAGCAGTTACTCGGGACTAGCGGGAGAAGATACGCAGTATTTT.

This clone was recorded a few times. The chain is built from TRBV2 and TRBJ2-5, with D hard to call. V was trimmed by 6 bases and J by 3 bases, leaving 8 bases between them. CDR1 SNHLY and CDR2 FYNNEI come from the germline V gene. This CDR3 contains 12 residues. CDR3 sequence: CASSPIEETQYF. The CDR3 nucleotides are TGTGCCAGCAGCCCGATCGAAGAGACCCAGTACTTC.

The chain couples TRBV5-6 to TRBJ2-7; D could derive from TRBD1 or TRBD2 (6 bases each). V lost 0 bases, J lost 5 bases, and 12 bases lay in between. The CDR3 has 14 residues. Germline CDR1 reads SGHDT; CDR2 reads YYEEEE. The CDR3 DNA reads TGTGCCAGCAGCTTGGGGTGGGGGGCTCACGAGCAGTACTTC. Translating gives CASSLGWGAHEQYF. Looking up the rest from reference TRBV5-6 and TRBJ2-7 gives the full variable domain: DAGVTQSPTHLIKTRGQQVTLRCSPKSGHDTVSWYQQALGQGPQFIFQYYEEEERQRGNFPDRFSGHQFPNYSSELNVNALLLGDSALYLCASSLGWGAHEQYFGPGTRLTVT.

J is TRBJ1-1 and V is TRBV29-1; 8 nucleotides agree with TRBD1. The germline gives CDR1 SQVTM, CDR2 ANQGSEA. The ends lost 6 bases at V and 1 base at J; junction bases unmatched: 4. The CDR3 runs to 13 residues. CDR3: CSVPGTGNTEAFF. CDR3 nucleotides: TGCAGCGTCCCCGGGACAGGGAACACTGAAGCTTTCTTT.

In this sample, this clone turned up many times. The chain recombines TRBV11-3 with TRBJ2-6; no definite D call. The CDR3 loop spans 17 amino acids. Trimming cost V 4 bases and J 0 bases, with 13 bases left between them. Germline V gene lookup returns CDR1 SGHNT and CDR2 YENEEA. As DNA, the CDR3 is TGTGCCAGCAGCTCTGCCAGGACGGACTCTGGGGCCAACGTCCTGACTTTC. It specifies CASSSARTDSGANVLTF.

DNA for the CDR3: TGTGCCAGCAGTTACTCGAGTCCTAACACTGAAGCTTTCTTT. It specifies CASSYSSPNTEAFF. The rearrangement uses TRBV6-5 and TRBJ1-1; D call uncertain. Germline loops: CDR1 MNHEY, CDR2 SVGAGI. The length of the CDR3 is 14 residues. Trimming removed 0 bases at V and 2 bases at J, with 7 bases between.

The table lists this clone with a count of one. The V call is TRBV27, the J call TRBJ2-7; 10 nucleotides agree with TRBD1. V was clipped by 5 bases and J by 5 bases; unmatched bases: 6. The CDR3 extends over 14 amino acids. The V gene's germline CDR1 is MNHEY and CDR2 SMNVEV (reference sequence). The CDR3 spells CASSDRDRGHEQYF. The CDR3 coding sequence is TGTGCCAGCAGTGACCGGGACAGGGGCCACGAGCAGTACTTC.

This sequence joins TRBV30 and TRBJ1-1, with D tentatively TRBD1 (6 bases). The CDR3 contains 11 residues. V gave up 4 bases and J gave up 8 bases, with 11 bases separating them. Germline V CDR1 and CDR2: GTSNPN, SVGIG (reference sequence). CDR3 protein: CAWIIGTEAFF. Written as DNA, the CDR3 is TGTGCCTGGATCATCGGGACAGAAGCTTTCTTT.

About this clone itself: The same CDR3 arises from other DNA sequences in this sample as well. The gene calls are TRBV29-1 and TRBJ2-5; TRBD1 matches 10 bases. The CDR3 loop spans 15 amino acids. From germline, CDR1 is SQVTM and CDR2 ANQGSEA. V was clipped by 6 bases and J by 4 bases; unmatched bases: 11. CDR3 sequence: CSVFLGTGEVETQYF. CDR3 DNA sequence: TGCAGCGTATTCCTAGGGACAGGGGAGGTAGAGACCCAGTACTTC.

V is TRBV28 and J is TRBJ2-5; TRBD2 agrees at 15 bases. This CDR3 comprises 21 residues. The germline V gene has CDR1 MDHEN and CDR2 SYDVKM. V lost 3 bases and J lost 6; bases outside the gene matches: 20. The CDR3 region has the DNA TGTGCCAGCAGTTTTCCATATTCCGGGACTAGCGGGAGGCCGGGTTCTCAGACCCAGTACTTC. Amino acid sequence: CASSFPYSGTSGRPGSQTQYF.